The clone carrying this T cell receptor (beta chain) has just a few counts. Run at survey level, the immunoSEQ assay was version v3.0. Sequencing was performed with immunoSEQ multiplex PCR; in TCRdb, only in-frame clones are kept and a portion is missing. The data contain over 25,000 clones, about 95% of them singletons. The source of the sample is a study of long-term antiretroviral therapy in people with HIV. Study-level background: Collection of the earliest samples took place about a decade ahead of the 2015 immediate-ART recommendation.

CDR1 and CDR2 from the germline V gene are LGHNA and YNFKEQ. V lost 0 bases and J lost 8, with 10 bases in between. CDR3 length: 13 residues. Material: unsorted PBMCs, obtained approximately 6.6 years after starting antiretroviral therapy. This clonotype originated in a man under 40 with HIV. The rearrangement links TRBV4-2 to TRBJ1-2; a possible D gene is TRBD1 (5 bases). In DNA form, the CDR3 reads TGTGCCAGCAGCCAAGACAGGGTGGAAGGCTACACCTTC. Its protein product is CASSQDRVEGYTF.